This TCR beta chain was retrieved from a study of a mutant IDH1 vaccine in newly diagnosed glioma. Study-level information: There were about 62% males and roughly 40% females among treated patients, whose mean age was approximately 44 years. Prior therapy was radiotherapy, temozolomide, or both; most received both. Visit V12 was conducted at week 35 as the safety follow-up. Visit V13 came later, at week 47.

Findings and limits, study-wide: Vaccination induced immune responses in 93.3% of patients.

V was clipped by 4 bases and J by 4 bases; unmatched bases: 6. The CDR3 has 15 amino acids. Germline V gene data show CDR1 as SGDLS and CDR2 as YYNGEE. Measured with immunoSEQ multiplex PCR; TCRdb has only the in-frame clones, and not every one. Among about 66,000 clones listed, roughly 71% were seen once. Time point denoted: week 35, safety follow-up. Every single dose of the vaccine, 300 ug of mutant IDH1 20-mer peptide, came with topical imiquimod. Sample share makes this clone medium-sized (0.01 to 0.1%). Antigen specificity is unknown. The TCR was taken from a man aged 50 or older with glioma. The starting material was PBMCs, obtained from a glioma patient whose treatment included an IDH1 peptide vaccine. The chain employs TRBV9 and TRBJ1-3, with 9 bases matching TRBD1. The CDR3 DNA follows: TGTGCCAGCAGCATGTCCGGGACAGGGGGAAACACCATATATTTT. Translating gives CASSMSGTGGNTIYF.